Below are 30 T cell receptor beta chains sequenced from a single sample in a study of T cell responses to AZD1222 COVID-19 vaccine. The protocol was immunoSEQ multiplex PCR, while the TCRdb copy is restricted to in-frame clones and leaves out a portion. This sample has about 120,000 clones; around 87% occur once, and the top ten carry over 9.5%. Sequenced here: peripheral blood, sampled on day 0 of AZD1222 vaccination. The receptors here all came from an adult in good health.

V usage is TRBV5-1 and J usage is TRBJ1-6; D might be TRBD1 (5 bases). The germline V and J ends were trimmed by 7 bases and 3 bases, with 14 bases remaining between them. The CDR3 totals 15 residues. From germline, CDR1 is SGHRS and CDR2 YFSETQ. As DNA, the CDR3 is TGCGCCAGCCTGGGACCTCACTTCTATAATTCACCCCTCCACTTT. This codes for CASLGPHFYNSPLHF.

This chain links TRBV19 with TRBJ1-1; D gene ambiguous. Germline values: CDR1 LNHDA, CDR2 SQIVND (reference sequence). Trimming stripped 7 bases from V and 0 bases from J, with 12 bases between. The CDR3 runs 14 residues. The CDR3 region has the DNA TGTGCCAGTAACGCCCTCCGAGTGAACACTGAAGCTTTCTTT. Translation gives CASNALRVNTEAFF.

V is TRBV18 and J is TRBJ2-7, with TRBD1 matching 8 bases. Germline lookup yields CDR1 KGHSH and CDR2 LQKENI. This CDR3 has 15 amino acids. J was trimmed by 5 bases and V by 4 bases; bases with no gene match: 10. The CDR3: CASSLITTGAHEQYF. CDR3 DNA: TGTGCCAGCTCACTAATTACGACAGGGGCCCACGAGCAGTACTTC.

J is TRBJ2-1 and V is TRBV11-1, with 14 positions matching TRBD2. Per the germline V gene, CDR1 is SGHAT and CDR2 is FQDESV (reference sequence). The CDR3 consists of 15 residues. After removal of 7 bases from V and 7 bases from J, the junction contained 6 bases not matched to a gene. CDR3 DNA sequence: TGTGCCAGCACCATGGGACTAGCGGGGGTGAATGAGCAGTTCTTC. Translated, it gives CASTMGLAGVNEQFF.

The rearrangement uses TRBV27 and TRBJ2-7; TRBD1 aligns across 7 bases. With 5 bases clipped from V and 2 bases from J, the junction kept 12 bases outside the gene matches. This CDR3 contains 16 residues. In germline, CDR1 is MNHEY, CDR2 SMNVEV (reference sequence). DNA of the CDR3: TGTGCCAGCAGTCCCGCAGGGACAGCCGCCCCCTACGAGCAGTACTTC. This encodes CASSPAGTAAPYEQYF.

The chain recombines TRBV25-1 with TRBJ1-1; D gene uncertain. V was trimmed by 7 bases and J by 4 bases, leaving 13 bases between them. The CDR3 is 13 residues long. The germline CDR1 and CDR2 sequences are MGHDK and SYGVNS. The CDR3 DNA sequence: TGTGCCAGCATAAAAGTGGGCAGCACTGAAGCTTTCTTT. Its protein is CASIKVGSTEAFF.

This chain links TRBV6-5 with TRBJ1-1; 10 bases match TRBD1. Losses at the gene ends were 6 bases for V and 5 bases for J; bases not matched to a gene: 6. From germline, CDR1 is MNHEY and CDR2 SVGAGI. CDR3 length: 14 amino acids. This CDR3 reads CASRGGQGRTEAFF. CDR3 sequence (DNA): TGTGCCAGCAGAGGGGGACAGGGGAGGACTGAAGCTTTCTTT.

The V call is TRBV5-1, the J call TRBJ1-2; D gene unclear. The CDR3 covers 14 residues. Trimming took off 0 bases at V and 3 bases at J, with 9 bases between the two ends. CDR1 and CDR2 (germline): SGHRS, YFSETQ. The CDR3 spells CASSLEGSDYGYTF. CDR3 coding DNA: TGCGCCAGCAGCTTGGAAGGGTCTGACTATGGCTACACCTTC.

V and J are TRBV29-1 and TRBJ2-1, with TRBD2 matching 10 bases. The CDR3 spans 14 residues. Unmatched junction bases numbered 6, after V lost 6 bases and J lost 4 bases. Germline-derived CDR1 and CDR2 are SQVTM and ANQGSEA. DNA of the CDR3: TGCAGCGTCCAAGCGGGAGGGCCTTACAATGAGCAGTTCTTC. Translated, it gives CSVQAGGPYNEQFF.

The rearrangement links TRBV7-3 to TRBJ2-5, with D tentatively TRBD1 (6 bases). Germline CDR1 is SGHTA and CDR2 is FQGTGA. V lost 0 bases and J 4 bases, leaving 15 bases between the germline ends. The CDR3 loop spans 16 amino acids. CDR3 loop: CASSLTGTPSGETQYF. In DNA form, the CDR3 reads TGTGCCAGCAGCTTAACCGGGACACCCTCGGGAGAGACCCAGTACTTC.

The CDR3 region has the DNA TGTGCCAGCAGTCCTGCTGCGCTCTACGAGCAGTACTTC. As protein: CASSPAALYEQYF. The chain couples TRBV6-6 to TRBJ2-7; unclear D gene. The CDR3 covers 13 residues. The V end lost 5 bases, the J end lost 3 bases, and 11 bases lay between the germline ends. Germline V gives CDR1 MNHNY, CDR2 SVGAGI (reference sequence).

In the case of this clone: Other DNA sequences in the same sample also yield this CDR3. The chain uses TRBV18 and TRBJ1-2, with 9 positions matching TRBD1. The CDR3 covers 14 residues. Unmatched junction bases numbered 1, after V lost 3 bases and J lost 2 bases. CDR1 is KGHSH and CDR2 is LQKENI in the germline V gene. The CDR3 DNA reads TGTGCCAGCTCACCCGACAGGGGGAACTATGGCTACACCTTC. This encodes CASSPDRGNYGYTF.

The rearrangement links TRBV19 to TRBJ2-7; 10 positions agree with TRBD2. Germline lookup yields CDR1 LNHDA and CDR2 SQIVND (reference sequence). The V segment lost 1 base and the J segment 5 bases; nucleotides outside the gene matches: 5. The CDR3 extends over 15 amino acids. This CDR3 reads CASSIASGRGNEQYF. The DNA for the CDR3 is TGTGCCAGTAGTATAGCTAGCGGGAGAGGGAACGAGCAGTACTTC.

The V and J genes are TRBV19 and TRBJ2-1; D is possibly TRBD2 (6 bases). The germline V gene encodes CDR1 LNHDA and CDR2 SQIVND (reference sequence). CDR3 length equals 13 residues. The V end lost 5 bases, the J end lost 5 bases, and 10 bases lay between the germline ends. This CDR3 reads CASSWGLNNEQFF. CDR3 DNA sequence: TGTGCCAGTAGTTGGGGACTGAACAATGAGCAGTTCTTC.

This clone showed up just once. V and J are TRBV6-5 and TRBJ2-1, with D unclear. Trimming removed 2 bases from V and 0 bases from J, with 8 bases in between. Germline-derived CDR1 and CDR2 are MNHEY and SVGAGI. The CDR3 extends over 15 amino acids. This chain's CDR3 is CASSYSPLSYNEQFF. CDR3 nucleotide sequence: TGTGCCAGCAGTTACAGCCCCCTCTCCTACAATGAGCAGTTCTTC.

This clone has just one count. The chain's CDR3 is CASSPQQKNEQFF. CDR3 nucleotide sequence: TGTGCCAGCTCACCACAACAGAAAAATGAGCAGTTCTTC. The chain links TRBV18 to TRBJ2-1; D not certain. The CDR3 covers 13 residues. Germline CDR1 is KGHSH and CDR2 is LQKENI. V was pared by 1 base and J by 7 bases, with 8 bases between.

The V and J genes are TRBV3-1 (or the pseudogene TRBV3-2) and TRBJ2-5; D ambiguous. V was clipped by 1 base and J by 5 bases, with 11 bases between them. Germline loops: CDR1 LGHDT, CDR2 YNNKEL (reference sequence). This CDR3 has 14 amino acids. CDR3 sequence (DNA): TGTGCCAGCAGCCAAGTCAATGTGGGGGAGACCCAGTACTTC. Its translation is CASSQVNVGETQYF.

The CDR3 spells CASSLGTSLGGYTF. Here the CDR3 DNA reads TGTGCCAGCAGCTTGGGGACCTCGCTGGGTGGCTACACCTTC. V is TRBV5-6 and J is TRBJ1-2; D not certain. Per the germline V gene, CDR1 is SGHDT and CDR2 is YYEEEE. This CDR3 spans 14 amino acids. Trimming removed 0 bases from V and 7 bases from J, with 13 bases in between.

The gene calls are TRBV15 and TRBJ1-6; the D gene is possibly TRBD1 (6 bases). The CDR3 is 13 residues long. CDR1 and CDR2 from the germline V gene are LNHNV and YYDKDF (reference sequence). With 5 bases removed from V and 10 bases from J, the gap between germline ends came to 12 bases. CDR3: CATSESQGSPLHF. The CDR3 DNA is TGTGCCACCAGCGAATCACAGGGATCACCCCTCCACTTT.

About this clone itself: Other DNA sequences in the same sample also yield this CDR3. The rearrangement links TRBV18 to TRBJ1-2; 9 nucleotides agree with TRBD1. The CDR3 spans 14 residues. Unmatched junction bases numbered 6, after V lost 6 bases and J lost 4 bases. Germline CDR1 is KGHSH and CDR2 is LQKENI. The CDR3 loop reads CASSPGQGSYGYTF. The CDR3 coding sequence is TGTGCCAGCTCCCCCGGACAGGGGAGCTATGGCTACACCTTC.

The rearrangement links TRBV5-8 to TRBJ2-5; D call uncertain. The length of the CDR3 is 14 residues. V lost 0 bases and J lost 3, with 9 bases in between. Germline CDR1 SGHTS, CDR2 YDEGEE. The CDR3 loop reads CASSLDWAEETQYF. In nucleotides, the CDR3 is TGTGCCAGCAGCTTGGATTGGGCAGAAGAGACCCAGTACTTC. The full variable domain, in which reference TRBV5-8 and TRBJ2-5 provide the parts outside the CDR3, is EAGVTQSPTHLIKTRGQQATLRCSPISGHTSVYWYQQALGLGLQFLLWYDEGEERNRGNFPPRFSGRQFPNYSSELNVNALELEDSALYLCASSLDWAEETQYFGPGTRLLVL.

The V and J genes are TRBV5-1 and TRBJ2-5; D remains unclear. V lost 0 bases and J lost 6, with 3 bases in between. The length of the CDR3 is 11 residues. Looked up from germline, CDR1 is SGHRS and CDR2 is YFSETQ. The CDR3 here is CASSLEKTQYF. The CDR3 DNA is TGCGCCAGCAGCTTGGAAAAGACCCAGTACTTC.

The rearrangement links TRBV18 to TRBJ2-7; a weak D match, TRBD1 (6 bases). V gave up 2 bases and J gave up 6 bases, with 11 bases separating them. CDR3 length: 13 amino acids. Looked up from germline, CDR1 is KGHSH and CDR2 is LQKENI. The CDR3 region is CASSPEGVSEQYF. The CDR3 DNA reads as TGTGCCAGCTCACCAGAGGGGGTGTCCGAGCAGTACTTC. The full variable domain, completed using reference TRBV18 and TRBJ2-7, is NAGVMQNPRHLVRRRGQEARLRCSPMKGHSHVYWYRQLPEEGLKFMVYLQKENIIDESGMPKERFSAEFPKEGPSILRIQQVVRGDSAAYFCASSPEGVSEQYFGPGTRLTVT.

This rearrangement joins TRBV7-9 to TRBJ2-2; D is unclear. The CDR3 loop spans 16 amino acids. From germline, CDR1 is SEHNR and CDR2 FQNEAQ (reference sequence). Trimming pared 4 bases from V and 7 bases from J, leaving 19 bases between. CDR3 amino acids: CASSSPRSPGIGELFF. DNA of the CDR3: TGTGCCAGCAGCTCACCCAGGTCCCCGGGCATCGGGGAGCTGTTTTTT.

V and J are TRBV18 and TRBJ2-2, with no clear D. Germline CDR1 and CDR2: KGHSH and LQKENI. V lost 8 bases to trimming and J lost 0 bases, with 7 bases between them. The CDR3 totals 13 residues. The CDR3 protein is CASGQANTGELFF. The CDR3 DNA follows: TGTGCCAGCGGGCAGGCGAACACCGGGGAGCTGTTTTTT.

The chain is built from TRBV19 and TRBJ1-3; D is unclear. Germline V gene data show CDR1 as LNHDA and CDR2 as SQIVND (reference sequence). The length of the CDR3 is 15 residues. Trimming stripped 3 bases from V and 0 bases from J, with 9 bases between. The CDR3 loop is CASSMDASSGNTIYF. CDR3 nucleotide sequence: TGTGCCAGTAGTATGGACGCGAGCTCTGGAAACACCATATATTTT.

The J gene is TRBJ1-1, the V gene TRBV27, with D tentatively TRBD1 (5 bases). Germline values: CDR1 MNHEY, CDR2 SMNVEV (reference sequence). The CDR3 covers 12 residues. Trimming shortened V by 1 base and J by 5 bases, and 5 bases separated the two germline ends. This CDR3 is CASSLWGTEAFF. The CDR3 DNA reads TGTGCCAGCAGTTTATGGGGGACTGAAGCTTTCTTT.

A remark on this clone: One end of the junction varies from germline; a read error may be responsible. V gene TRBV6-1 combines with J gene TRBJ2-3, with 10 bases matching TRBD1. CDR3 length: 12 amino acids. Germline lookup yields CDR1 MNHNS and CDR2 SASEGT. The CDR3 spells CASSHSGTGVDF. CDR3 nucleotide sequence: TGTGCCAGCAGTCACTCCGGGACAGGGGTGGATTTT.

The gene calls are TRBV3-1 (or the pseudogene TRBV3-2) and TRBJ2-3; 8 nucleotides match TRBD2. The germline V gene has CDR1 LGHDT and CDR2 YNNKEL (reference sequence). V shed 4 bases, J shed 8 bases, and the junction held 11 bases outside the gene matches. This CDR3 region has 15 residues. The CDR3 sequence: CASSPMSGSLFTQYF. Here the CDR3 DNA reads TGTGCCAGCAGCCCAATGAGCGGGAGTTTGTTTACGCAGTATTTT.

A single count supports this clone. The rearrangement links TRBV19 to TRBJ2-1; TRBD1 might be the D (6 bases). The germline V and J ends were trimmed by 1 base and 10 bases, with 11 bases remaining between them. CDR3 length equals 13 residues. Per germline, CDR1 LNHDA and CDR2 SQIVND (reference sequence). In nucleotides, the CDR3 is TGTGCCAGTAGTATAGTGACAGGTACAGAGCAGTTCTTC. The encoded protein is CASSIVTGTEQFF.